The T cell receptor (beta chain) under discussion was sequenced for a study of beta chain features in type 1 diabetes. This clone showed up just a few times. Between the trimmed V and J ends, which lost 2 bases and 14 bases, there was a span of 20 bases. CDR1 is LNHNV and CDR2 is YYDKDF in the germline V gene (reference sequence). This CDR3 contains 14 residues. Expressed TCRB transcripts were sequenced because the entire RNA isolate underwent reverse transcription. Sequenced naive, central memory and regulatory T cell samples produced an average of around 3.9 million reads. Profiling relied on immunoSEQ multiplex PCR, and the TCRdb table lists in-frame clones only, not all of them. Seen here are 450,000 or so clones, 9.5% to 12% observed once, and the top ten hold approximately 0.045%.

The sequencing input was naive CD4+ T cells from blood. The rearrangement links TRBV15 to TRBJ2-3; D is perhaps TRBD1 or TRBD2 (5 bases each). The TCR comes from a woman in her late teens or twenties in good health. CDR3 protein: CATSRLGTEYVVYF. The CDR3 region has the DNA TGTGCCACCAGCAGACTCGGGACGGAGTACGTGGTGTATTTT.